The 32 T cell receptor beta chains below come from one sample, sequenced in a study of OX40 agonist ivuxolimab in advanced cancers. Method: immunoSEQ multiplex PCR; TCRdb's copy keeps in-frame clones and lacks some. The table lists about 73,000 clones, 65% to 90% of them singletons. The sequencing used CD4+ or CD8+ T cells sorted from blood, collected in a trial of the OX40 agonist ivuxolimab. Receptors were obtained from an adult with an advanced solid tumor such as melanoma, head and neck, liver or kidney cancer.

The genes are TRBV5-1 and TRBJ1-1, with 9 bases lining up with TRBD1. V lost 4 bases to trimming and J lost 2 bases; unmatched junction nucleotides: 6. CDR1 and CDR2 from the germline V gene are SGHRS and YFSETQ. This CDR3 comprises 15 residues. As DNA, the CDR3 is TGCGCCAGCAGCCGCGGGGACAGGGTAAACACTGAAGCTTTCTTT. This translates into CASSRGDRVNTEAFF.

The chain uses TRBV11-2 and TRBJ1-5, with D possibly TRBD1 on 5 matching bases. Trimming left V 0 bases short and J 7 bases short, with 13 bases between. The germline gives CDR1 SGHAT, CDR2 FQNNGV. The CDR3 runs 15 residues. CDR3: CASSLDRMGGQPQHF. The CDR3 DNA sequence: TGTGCCAGCAGCTTAGATCGTATGGGGGGGCAGCCCCAGCATTTT.

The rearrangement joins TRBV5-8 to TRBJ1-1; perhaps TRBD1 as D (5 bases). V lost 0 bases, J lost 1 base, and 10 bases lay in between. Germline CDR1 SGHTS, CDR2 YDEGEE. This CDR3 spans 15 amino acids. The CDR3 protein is CASSLGQGRNTEAFF. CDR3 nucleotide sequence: TGTGCCAGCAGCTTGGGCCAGGGCAGGAACACTGAAGCTTTCTTT.

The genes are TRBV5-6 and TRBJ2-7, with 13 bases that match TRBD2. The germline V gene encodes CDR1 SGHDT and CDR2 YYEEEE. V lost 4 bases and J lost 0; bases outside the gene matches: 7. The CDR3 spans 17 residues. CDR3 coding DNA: TGTGCCAGCAGCCTGGGACTAGCGGGGCAAAGCTCCTACGAGCAGTACTTC. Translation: CASSLGLAGQSSYEQYF. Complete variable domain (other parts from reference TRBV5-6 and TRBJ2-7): DAGVTQSPTHLIKTRGQQVTLRCSPKSGHDTVSWYQQALGQGPQFIFQYYEEEERQRGNFPDRFSGHQFPNYSSELNVNALLLGDSALYLCASSLGLAGQSSYEQYFGPGTRLTVT.

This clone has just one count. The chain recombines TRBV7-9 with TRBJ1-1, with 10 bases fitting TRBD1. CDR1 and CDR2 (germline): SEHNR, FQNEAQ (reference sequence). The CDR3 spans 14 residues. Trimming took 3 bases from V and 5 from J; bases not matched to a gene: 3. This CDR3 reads CASSFGTGETEAFF. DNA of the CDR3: TGTGCCAGCAGCTTCGGGACAGGGGAAACTGAAGCTTTCTTT.

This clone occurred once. The CDR3 DNA sequence: TGTGCCAGCAGCTTAGCCCCAGGGTCCTACAATGAGCAGTTCTTC. It specifies CASSLAPGSYNEQFF. V is TRBV7-2 and J is TRBJ2-1; D is possibly TRBD1 (5 bases). This CDR3 is 15 amino acids long. Trimming took 0 bases from V and 1 from J, leaving 7 bases between them. Germline V gene sequence: CDR1 SGHTA, CDR2 FQGNSA. Filled out from reference TRBV7-2 and TRBJ2-1, the complete variable domain reads GAGVSQSPSNKVTEKGKDVELRCDPISGHTALYWYRQSLGQGLEFLIYFQGNSAPDKSGLPSDRFSAERTGGSVSTLTIQRTQQEDSAVYLCASSLAPGSYNEQFFGPGTRLTVL.

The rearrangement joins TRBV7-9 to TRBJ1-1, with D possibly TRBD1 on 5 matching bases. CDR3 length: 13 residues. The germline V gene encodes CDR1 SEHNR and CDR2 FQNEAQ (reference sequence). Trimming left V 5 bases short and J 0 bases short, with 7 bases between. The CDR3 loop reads CASSDSLNTEAFF. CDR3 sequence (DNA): TGTGCCAGCAGCGACAGTCTGAACACTGAAGCTTTCTTT. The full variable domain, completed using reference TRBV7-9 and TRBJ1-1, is DTGVSQNPRHKITKRGQNVTFRCDPISEHNRLYWYRQTLGQGPEFLTYFQNEAQLEKSRLLSDRFSAERPKGSFSTLEIQRTEQGDSAMYLCASSDSLNTEAFFGQGTRLTVV.

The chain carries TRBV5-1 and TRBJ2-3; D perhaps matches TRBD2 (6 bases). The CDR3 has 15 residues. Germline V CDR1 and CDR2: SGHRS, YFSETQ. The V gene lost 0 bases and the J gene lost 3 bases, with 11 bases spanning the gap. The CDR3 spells CASSLVAGRTDTQYF. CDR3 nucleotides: TGCGCCAGCAGCTTGGTTGCGGGGCGAACAGATACGCAGTATTTT.

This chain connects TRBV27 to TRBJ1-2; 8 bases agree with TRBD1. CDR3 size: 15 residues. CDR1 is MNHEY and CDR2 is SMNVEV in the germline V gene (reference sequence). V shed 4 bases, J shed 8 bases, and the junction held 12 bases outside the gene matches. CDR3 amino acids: CASSSLRQGSNGYTF. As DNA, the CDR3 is TGTGCCAGCAGTTCCCTCCGACAGGGGTCGAACGGCTACACCTTC.

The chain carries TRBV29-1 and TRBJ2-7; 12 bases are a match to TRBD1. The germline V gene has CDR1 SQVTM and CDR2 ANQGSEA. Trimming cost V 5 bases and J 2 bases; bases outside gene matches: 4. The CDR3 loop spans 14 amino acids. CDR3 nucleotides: TGCAGCGTTACGGGACAGGGGGCTACCTACGAGCAGTACTTC. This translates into CSVTGQGATYEQYF.

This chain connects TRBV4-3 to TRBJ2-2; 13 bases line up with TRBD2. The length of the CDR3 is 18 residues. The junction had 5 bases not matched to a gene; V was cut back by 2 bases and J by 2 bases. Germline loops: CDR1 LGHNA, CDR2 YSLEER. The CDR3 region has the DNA TGCGCCAGCAGCCAACGGACTAGCGGGGGACTCAACACCGGGGAGCTGTTTTTT. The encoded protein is CASSQRTSGGLNTGELFF.

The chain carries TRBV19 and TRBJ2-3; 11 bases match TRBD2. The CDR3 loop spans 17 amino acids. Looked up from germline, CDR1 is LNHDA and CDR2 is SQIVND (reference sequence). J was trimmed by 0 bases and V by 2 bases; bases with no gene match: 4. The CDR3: CASSITSGGSSTDTQYF. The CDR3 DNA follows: TGTGCCAGTAGTATAACTAGCGGGGGCTCTAGCACAGATACGCAGTATTTT.

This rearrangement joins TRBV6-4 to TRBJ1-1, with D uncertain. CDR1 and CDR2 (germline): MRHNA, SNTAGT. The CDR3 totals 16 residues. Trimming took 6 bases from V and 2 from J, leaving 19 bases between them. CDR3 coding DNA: TGTGCCAGCAGCCCCCCCGAGCACGGCTTTAACACTGAAGCTTTCTTT. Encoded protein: CASSPPEHGFNTEAFF.

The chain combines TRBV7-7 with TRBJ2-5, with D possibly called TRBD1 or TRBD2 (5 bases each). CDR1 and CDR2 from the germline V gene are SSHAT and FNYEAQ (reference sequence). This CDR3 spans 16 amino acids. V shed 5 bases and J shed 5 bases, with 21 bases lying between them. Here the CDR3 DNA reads TGTGCCAGCAGCACCGGGACCGGGATCTTAGGGGAGACCCAGTACTTC. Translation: CASSTGTGILGETQYF.

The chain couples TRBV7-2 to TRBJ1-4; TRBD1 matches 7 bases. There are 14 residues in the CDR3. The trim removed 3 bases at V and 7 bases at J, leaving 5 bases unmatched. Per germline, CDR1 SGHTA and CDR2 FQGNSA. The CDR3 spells CASSFQGGREKLFF. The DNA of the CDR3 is TGTGCCAGCAGCTTTCAGGGGGGGCGTGAAAAACTGTTTTTT. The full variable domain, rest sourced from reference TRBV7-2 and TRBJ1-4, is GAGVSQSPSNKVTEKGKDVELRCDPISGHTALYWYRQSLGQGLEFLIYFQGNSAPDKSGLPSDRFSAERTGGSVSTLTIQRTQQEDSAVYLCASSFQGGREKLFFGSGTQLSVL.

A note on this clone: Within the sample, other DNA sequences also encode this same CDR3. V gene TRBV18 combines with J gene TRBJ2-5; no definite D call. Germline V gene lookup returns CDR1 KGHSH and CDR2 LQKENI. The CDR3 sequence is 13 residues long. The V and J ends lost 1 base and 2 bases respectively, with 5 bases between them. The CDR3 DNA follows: TGTGCCAGCTCACCACGGGATCAAGAGACCCAGTACTTC. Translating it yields CASSPRDQETQYF.

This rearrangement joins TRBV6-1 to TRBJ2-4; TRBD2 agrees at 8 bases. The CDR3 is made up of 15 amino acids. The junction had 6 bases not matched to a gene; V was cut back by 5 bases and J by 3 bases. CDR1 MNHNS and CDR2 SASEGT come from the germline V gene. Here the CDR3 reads CASSMRGDHKNIQYF. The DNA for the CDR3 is TGTGCCAGCAGTATGCGGGGGGACCACAAAAACATTCAGTACTTC.

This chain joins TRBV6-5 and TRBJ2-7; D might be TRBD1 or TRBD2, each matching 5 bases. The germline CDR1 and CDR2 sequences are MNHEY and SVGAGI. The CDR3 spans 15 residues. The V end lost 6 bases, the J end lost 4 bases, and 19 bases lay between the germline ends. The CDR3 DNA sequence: TGTGCCAGCAGATCCCTGGGCAGGGACGAATACGAGCAGTACTTC. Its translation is CASRSLGRDEYEQYF.

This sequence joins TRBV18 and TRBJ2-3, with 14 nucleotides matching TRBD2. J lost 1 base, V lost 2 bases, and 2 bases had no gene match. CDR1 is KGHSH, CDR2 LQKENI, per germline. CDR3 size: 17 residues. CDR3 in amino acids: CASSPMGLAGGTDTQYF. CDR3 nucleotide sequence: TGTGCCAGCTCACCAATGGGACTAGCGGGGGGCACAGATACGCAGTATTTT.

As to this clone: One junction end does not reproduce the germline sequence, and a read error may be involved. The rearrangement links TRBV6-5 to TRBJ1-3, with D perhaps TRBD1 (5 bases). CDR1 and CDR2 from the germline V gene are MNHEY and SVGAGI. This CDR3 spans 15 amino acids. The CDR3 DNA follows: TGTGCCGGCAGGATTCCAGGGCACTCTGGAAACACCATATATTTT. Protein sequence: CAGRIPGHSGNTIYF.

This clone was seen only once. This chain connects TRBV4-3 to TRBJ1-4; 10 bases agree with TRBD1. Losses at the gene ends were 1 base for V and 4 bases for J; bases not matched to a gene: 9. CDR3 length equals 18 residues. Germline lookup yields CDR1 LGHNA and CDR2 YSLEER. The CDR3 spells CASSQVRQTGGGNEKLFF. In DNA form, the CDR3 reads TGCGCCAGCAGCCAAGTCCGCCAGACAGGGGGCGGTAATGAAAAACTGTTTTTT.

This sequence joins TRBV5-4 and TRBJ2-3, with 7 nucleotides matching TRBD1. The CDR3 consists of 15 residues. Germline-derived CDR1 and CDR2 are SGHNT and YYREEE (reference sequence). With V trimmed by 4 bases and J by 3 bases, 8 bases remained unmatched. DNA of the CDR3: TGTGCCAGCAGCCTATACAGGGGAGCAACAGATACGCAGTATTTT. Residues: CASSLYRGATDTQYF. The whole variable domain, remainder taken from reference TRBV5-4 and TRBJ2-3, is ETGVTQSPTHLIKTRGQQVTLRCSSQSGHNTVSWYQQALGQGPQFIFQYYREEENGRGNFPPRFSGLQFPNYSSELNVNALELDDSALYLCASSLYRGATDTQYFGPGTRLTVL.

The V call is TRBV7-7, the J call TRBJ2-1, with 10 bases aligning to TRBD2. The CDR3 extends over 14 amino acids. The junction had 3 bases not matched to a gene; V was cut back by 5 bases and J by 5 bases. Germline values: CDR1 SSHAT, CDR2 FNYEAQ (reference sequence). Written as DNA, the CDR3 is TGTGCCAGCAGCCGGACTAGCGGTGACAATGAGCAGTTCTTC. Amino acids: CASSRTSGDNEQFF. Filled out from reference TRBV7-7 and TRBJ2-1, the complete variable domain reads GAGVSQSPRYKVTKRGQDVTLRCDPISSHATLYWYQQALGQGPEFLTYFNYEAQPDKSGLPSDRFSAERPEGSISTLTIQRTEQRDSAMYRCASSRTSGDNEQFFGPGTRLTVL.

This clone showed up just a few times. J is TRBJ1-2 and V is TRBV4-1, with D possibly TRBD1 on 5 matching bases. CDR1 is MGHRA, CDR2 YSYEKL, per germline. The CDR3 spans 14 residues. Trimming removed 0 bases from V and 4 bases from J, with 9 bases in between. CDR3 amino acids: CASSQDDRGYGYTF. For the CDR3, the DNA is TGCGCCAGCAGCCAAGATGACAGAGGCTATGGCTACACCTTC.

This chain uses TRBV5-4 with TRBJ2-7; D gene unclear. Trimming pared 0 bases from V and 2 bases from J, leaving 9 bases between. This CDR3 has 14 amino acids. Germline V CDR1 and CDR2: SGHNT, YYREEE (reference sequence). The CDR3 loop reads CASSLAGVPYEQYF. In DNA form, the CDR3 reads TGTGCCAGCAGCTTGGCTGGGGTGCCCTACGAGCAGTACTTC. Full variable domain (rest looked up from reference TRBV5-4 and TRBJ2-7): ETGVTQSPTHLIKTRGQQVTLRCSSQSGHNTVSWYQQALGQGPQFIFQYYREEENGRGNFPPRFSGLQFPNYSSELNVNALELDDSALYLCASSLAGVPYEQYFGPGTRLTVT.

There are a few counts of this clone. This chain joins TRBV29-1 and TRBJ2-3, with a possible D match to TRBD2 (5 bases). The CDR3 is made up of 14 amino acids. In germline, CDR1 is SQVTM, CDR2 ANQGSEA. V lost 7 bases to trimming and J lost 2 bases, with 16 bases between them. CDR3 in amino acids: CSASVREPTDTQYF. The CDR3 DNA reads TGCAGCGCGAGTGTAAGGGAGCCCACAGATACGCAGTATTTT.

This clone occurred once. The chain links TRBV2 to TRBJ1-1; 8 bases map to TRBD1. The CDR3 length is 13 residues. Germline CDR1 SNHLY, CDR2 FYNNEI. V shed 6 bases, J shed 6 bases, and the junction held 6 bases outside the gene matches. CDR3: CASSGQGFSEAFF. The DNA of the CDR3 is TGTGCCAGCAGCGGACAGGGCTTCTCTGAAGCTTTCTTT.

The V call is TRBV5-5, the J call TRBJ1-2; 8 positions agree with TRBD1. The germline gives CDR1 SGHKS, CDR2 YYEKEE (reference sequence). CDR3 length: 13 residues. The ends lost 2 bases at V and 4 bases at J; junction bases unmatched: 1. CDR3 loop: CASSFGQGYGYTF. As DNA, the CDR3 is TGTGCCAGCAGCTTTGGACAGGGCTATGGCTACACCTTC.

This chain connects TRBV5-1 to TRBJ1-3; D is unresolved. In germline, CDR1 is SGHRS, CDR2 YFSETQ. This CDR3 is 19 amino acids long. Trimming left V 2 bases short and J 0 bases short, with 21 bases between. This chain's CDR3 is CASSLRARTVQGSGNTIYF. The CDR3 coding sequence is TGCGCCAGCAGCTTAAGGGCTAGGACGGTCCAAGGCTCTGGAAACACCATATATTTT.

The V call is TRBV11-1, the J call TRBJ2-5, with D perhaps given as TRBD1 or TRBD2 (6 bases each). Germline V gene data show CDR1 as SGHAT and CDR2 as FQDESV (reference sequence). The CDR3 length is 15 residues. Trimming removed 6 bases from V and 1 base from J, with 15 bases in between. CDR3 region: CASSLGGQRQETQYF. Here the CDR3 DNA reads TGTGCCAGCAGTCTTGGGGGGCAGCGCCAAGAGACCCAGTACTTC.

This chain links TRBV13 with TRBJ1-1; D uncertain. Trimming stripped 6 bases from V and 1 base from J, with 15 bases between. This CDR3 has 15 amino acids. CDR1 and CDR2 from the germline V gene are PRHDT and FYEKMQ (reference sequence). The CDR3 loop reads CASRLPTSANTEAFF. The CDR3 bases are TGTGCCAGCAGACTCCCTACCTCGGCGAACACTGAAGCTTTCTTT.

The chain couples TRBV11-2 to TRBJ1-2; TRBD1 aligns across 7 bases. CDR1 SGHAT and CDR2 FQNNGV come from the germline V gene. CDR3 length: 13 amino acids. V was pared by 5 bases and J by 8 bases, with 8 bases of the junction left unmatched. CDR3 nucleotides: TGTGCCAGCAGCCCCGACAGGGCTGGAGGCTACACCTTC. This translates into CASSPDRAGGYTF.